This T cell receptor beta chain was recorded in a study of cytomegalovirus exposure and HLA in healthy donors. This clone was found a few times. Its antigen is currently unknown. The donors were in the roughly 110-subject validation cohort, distinct from the 666-subject first cohort. Here immunoSEQ multiplex PCR was the method, and the copy in TCRdb shows in-frame clones only, minus some. Altogether 150,000 or so clones are present, 89% being singletons, with the ten largest covering around 9%. Unmatched junction bases numbered 10, after V lost 4 bases and J lost 7 bases. The V gene's germline CDR1 is PRHDT and CDR2 FYEKMQ (reference sequence). This CDR3 is 15 amino acids long. The study's findings and limits: According to a later analysis, TCR clusters from the first cohort tended to co-occur in the 110 or so validation repertoires. Specificity of a few CMV-associated chains for CMV antigens was verified in vitro.

The sample comprised PBMCs. The TCR originated in a woman aged 18-35 years in good health and CMV-seropositive. The chain is built from TRBV13 and TRBJ2-7; the match to TRBD2 covers 10 bases. The CDR3 region is CASSSQGTSVWEQYF. The CDR3 nucleotides are TGTGCCAGCAGCTCCCAGGGGACTAGCGTTTGGGAGCAGTACTTC.